Listed here is a single T cell receptor (beta chain). Its specificity is not known. Germline-derived CDR1 and CDR2 are LNHDA and SQIVND (reference sequence). This CDR3 contains 11 residues. With 3 bases removed from V and 6 bases from J, the gap between germline ends came to 5 bases. Random hexamers primed reverse transcription of about 0.45 to 1 ug RNA. TCR beta CDR3 was amplified by immunoSEQ multiplex PCR. This amplification extended across 54 Vbeta and 13 Jbeta segments. TCRdb analysed the immunoSEQ multiplex PCR reads with MiXCR anew, one entry per CDR3 protein. The sample lists some 200,000 distinct CDR3 sequences, around 95% occurring once. The data derive from a study of CD8 T cells in Susac syndrome. Notes on the study in general: In TEMRA cells and active patients, CD8+ clonal expansion in Susac reached its peak. The authors found sixteen Susac-specific public clones in total CD8+ repertoires and 4 to 6 in CD8+ TEMRA repertoires.

The rearrangement joins TRBV19 to TRBJ1-1; D remains ambiguous. Sample: CD8+ T cells from PBMCs. The receptor was derived from a human donor with Susac syndrome. Here the CDR3 reads CASSIGAEAFF. Written as DNA, the CDR3 is TGTGCCAGTAGTATCGGGGCTGAAGCTTTCTTT.